A single sample is the source of the 27 T cell receptor beta chains below, sequenced in a study of brain T cells in children with intractable seizures. Sequencing was limited to surgery cases with top T cell transcript signatures in brain tissue. Clones were read by immunoSEQ multiplex PCR, and TCRdb kept only the in-frame ones, dropping some. The repertoire holds thousands of clones, roughly 75% seen once, with more than 7.5% in the top ten. The starting material was resected brain tissue, obtained at surgery. The receptor set was obtained from a boy in the first two years of life with tuberous sclerosis and intractable seizures.

The chain recombines TRBV2 with TRBJ1-1; the match to TRBD1 covers 7 bases. Per germline, CDR1 SNHLY and CDR2 FYNNEI. The length of the CDR3 is 14 residues. Unmatched junction bases numbered 4, after V lost 6 bases and J lost 0 bases. The DNA for the CDR3 is TGTGCCAGCAGCCAGGGGGGAATGAACACTGAAGCTTTCTTT. Protein sequence: CASSQGGMNTEAFF.

This clone was seen just once. This chain joins TRBV30 and TRBJ2-7; 7 bases fit TRBD2. Germline V gene lookup returns CDR1 GTSNPN and CDR2 SVGIG (reference sequence). Trimming removed 6 bases from V and 6 bases from J; junction bases left unmatched: 11. The CDR3 has 13 residues. The CDR3 is CACTQTRTSEQYF. CDR3 nucleotides: TGTGCCTGCACACAAACCAGGACTAGCGAGCAGTACTTC.

The chain joins TRBV28 to TRBJ1-5; D not certain. The germline CDR1 and CDR2 sequences are MDHEN and SYDVKM. The CDR3 is 15 residues long. V dropped 1 base and J dropped 5 bases, with 12 bases sitting between them. CDR3 loop: CASSLLAGEDQPQHF. DNA for the CDR3: TGTGCCAGCAGTTTATTAGCTGGGGAAGATCAGCCCCAGCATTTT.

This chain links TRBV2 with TRBJ2-1; 7 bases fit TRBD2. J gave up 2 bases and V 6 bases, and 4 bases lay outside the gene matches. From germline, CDR1 is SNHLY and CDR2 FYNNEI. CDR3 length: 14 residues. The CDR3 DNA sequence: TGTGCCAGCAGCGGGGGGACGACCTACAATGAGCAGTTCTTC. It yields the protein CASSGGTTYNEQFF.

The genes are TRBV4-2 and TRBJ2-6; D is possibly TRBD1 (6 bases). CDR1 and CDR2 (germline): LGHNA, YNFKEQ. The CDR3 covers 17 residues. The V end was cut by 0 bases, the J end by 1 base, with 10 bases between. The CDR3 protein is CASSQEDSRSGANVLTF. The CDR3 region has the DNA TGTGCCAGCAGCCAAGAGGACAGTCGGTCTGGGGCCAACGTCCTGACTTTC.

This clone was seen once. The chain carries TRBV29-1 and TRBJ1-2; 10 bases map to TRBD1. This CDR3 is 17 amino acids long. V was pared by 4 bases and J by 0 bases, with 11 bases of the junction left unmatched. Germline CDR1 and CDR2: SQVTM and ANQGSEA. The CDR3 here is CSVATGTGVWANYGYTF. The CDR3 DNA reads TGCAGCGTTGCAACCGGGACAGGGGTATGGGCTAACTATGGCTACACCTTC. The full variable domain, completed using reference TRBV29-1 and TRBJ1-2, is SAVISQKPSRDICQRGTSLTIQCQVDSQVTMMFWYRQQPGQSLTLIATANQGSEATYESGFVIDKFPISRPNLTFSTLTVSNMSPEDSSIYLCSVATGTGVWANYGYTFGSGTRLTVV.

This chain connects TRBV11-1 to TRBJ2-5; the D gene could be TRBD1 or TRBD2 (6 bases each). The CDR3 has 16 amino acids. Trimming shortened V by 5 bases and J by 4 bases, and 20 bases separated the two germline ends. Germline lookup yields CDR1 SGHAT and CDR2 FQDESV (reference sequence). The CDR3: CASSMEGDGFGETQYF. The CDR3 coding sequence is TGTGCCAGCAGCATGGAGGGGGACGGATTCGGAGAGACCCAGTACTTC. Together with reference TRBV11-1 and TRBJ2-5, the CDR3 gives the full variable domain: EAEVAQSPRYKITEKSQAVAFWCDPISGHATLYWYRQILGQGPELLVQFQDESVVDDSQLPKDRFSAERLKGVDSTLKIQPAELGDSAMYLCASSMEGDGFGETQYFGPGTRLLVL.

Worth noting for this clone: Other DNA sequences in the sample encode the same CDR3. The rearrangement uses TRBV24-1 and TRBJ1-2, with D possibly matching TRBD1 (5 bases). In germline, CDR1 is KGHDR, CDR2 SFDVKD. V was cut by 3 bases and J by 0 bases, with 10 bases left in between. The CDR3 contains 15 residues. CDR3 bases: TGTGCCACCAGTGATGGAAGGGGAGCTAACTATGGCTACACCTTC. The encoded protein is CATSDGRGANYGYTF.

This chain's CDR3 is CASSPSGASSYEQYF. The CDR3 coding sequence is TGTGCCAGTAGTCCGAGCGGTGCAAGCTCCTACGAGCAGTACTTC. The chain uses TRBV19 and TRBJ2-7, with a tentative D call TRBD2 (5 bases). The V gene lost 5 bases and the J gene lost 0 bases, with 14 bases spanning the gap. Per germline, CDR1 LNHDA and CDR2 SQIVND (reference sequence). This CDR3 has 15 residues. Looking up the rest from reference TRBV19 and TRBJ2-7 gives the full variable domain: DGGITQSPKYLFRKEGQNVTLSCEQNLNHDAMYWYRQDPGQGLRLIYYSQIVNDFQKGDIAEGYSVSREKKESFPLTVTSAQKNPTAFYLCASSPSGASSYEQYFGPGTRLTVT.

The chain employs TRBV18 and TRBJ2-3; D is unclear. This CDR3 is 12 amino acids long. CDR1 and CDR2 from the germline V gene are KGHSH and LQKENI. V shed 6 bases and J shed 2 bases, with 6 bases lying between them. CDR3 DNA: TGTGCCAGCTCGCAGGACACAGATACGCAGTATTTT. It specifies CASSQDTDTQYF.

This clone has more than one count but fewer than ten. Germline and junction disagree at one end, which may indicate a read error. The sample carries other DNA sequences with the same CDR3. The chain combines TRBV6-6 with TRBJ1-2, with a possible D match to TRBD1 (5 bases). CDR1 and CDR2 (germline): MNHNY, SVGAGI (reference sequence). CDR3 size: 11 residues. The CDR3 sequence: CASRTADGYTF. The CDR3 nucleotides read TGTGCCAGCAGGACAGCGGATGGTTACACCTTC.

This chain uses TRBV5-6 with TRBJ1-5, with D possibly TRBD1 on 6 matching bases. This CDR3 spans 15 amino acids. V shed 2 bases and J shed 3 bases, with 12 bases lying between them. Germline CDR1 is SGHDT and CDR2 is YYEEEE. The CDR3 sequence: CASSFEGGVNQPQHF. Written as DNA, the CDR3 is TGTGCCAGCAGCTTTGAGGGGGGGGTCAATCAGCCCCAGCATTTT.

CDR3 sequence: CATSDLGPLEGGELFF. Written as DNA, the CDR3 is TGTGCCACCAGTGATCTAGGTCCCTTGGAAGGCGGGGAGCTGTTTTTT. V gene TRBV24-1 combines with J gene TRBJ2-2; D gene uncertain. The V gene's germline CDR1 is KGHDR and CDR2 SFDVKD. Trimming removed 3 bases at V and 7 bases at J, with 17 bases between. This CDR3 region has 16 residues.

This chain links TRBV28 with TRBJ2-7, with 7 nucleotides matching TRBD1. The junction had 4 bases not matched to a gene; V was cut back by 5 bases and J by 3 bases. Germline-derived CDR1 and CDR2 are MDHEN and SYDVKM. There are 13 residues in the CDR3. This CDR3 is CASSQQGIYEQYF. For the CDR3, the DNA is TGTGCCAGCAGTCAACAGGGGATCTACGAGCAGTACTTC.

V gene TRBV6-5 combines with J gene TRBJ1-2; 8 nucleotides align to TRBD1. Germline values: CDR1 MNHEY, CDR2 SVGAGI. V shed 4 bases and J 2 bases; nucleotides not matched to a gene: 0. This CDR3 has 13 amino acids. The DNA of the CDR3 is TGTGCCAGCAGTTGGGACAGGAACTATGGCTACACCTTC. Its protein is CASSWDRNYGYTF.

This clone showed up just once. The rearrangement joins TRBV25-1 to TRBJ2-1; D unclear. The CDR3 totals 13 residues. Germline values: CDR1 MGHDK, CDR2 SYGVNS. V was clipped by 4 bases and J by 5 bases, with 9 bases between them. CDR3 loop: CASSGTANNEQFF. The CDR3 DNA reads TGTGCCAGCAGTGGTACGGCAAACAATGAGCAGTTCTTC.

Here the CDR3 DNA reads TGCGCCAGCAGCCAAGATTTGGCAGCACCTCGGGACATTCAGTACTTC. Translation gives CASSQDLAAPRDIQYF. The chain couples TRBV4-1 to TRBJ2-4; no reliable D call. The CDR3 has 16 amino acids. The V gene's germline CDR1 is MGHRA and CDR2 YSYEKL. V lost 0 bases, J lost 8 bases, and 17 bases lay in between.

The J gene is TRBJ2-7, the V gene TRBV6-5, with TRBD1 matching 9 bases. V shed 10 bases and J 2 bases; nucleotides not matched to a gene: 12. Germline assignment: CDR1 MNHEY and CDR2 SVGAGI. The CDR3 runs 15 residues. As DNA, the CDR3 is TGTGCCACCCGAGGGGATCGACAGGGGGCCTACGAGCAGTACTTC. Residues: CATRGDRQGAYEQYF.

The genes are TRBV6-5 and TRBJ2-7, with 7 bases matching TRBD1. Germline lookup yields CDR1 MNHEY and CDR2 SVGAGI. The length of the CDR3 is 12 residues. V gave up 6 bases and J gave up 7 bases; unmatched junction bases: 6. CDR3 in DNA: TGTGCCAGCAGGGCAGGGGGTTGGGAGCAGTACTTC. Residues: CASRAGGWEQYF.

This clone is classed as hyperexpanded. This sequence joins TRBV9 and TRBJ1-2, with D unresolved. The V and J ends lost 4 bases and 1 base respectively, with 11 bases between them. Germline assignment: CDR1 SGDLS and CDR2 YYNGEE. The CDR3 is 14 amino acids. CDR3 amino acids: CASSPLVDNYGYTF. In DNA, the CDR3 is TGTGCCAGCAGCCCTCTCGTTGATAACTATGGCTACACCTTC.

This sequence joins TRBV6-1 and TRBJ1-2, with D perhaps TRBD1 (5 bases). Trimming pared 11 bases from V and 8 bases from J, leaving 15 bases between. The CDR3 contains 11 residues. CDR1 and CDR2 (germline): MNHNS, SASEGT. The CDR3 sequence is CALREVEGYTF. CDR3 nucleotide sequence: TGTGCCCTCAGGGAAGTCGAGGGCTACACCTTC.

The chain employs TRBV7-3 and TRBJ1-2; D perhaps matches TRBD1 (6 bases). Germline V gives CDR1 SGHTA, CDR2 FQGTGA. This CDR3 spans 16 amino acids. The V end lost 8 bases, the J end lost 4 bases, and 23 bases lay between the germline ends. The CDR3 loop is CASGSGDSPSGYGYTF. The CDR3 DNA is TGTGCCAGCGGATCAGGGGACTCACCTTCTGGCTATGGCTACACCTTC.

The CDR3 sequence: CASSYAALAGVEQYF. The CDR3 nucleotides are TGTGCCAGCAGCTACGCCGCCCTAGCGGGAGTCGAGCAGTACTTC. The chain employs TRBV27 and TRBJ2-7, with TRBD2 identical over 10 bases. The germline V gene has CDR1 MNHEY and CDR2 SMNVEV (reference sequence). The J segment lost 6 bases and the V segment lost 6 bases, leaving 11 bases of the junction unmatched. The CDR3 runs to 15 residues.

The rearrangement joins TRBV2 to TRBJ1-1, with D uncertain. The CDR3 has 12 amino acids. Germline-derived CDR1 and CDR2 are SNHLY and FYNNEI. V gave up 4 bases and J gave up 10 bases, with 13 bases separating them. CDR3 amino acids: CASSAVGSGAFF. For the CDR3, the DNA is TGTGCCAGCAGTGCGGTTGGGAGCGGAGCTTTCTTT.

This clone was counted once. The gene calls are TRBV4-2 and TRBJ2-1, with TRBD2 matching over 9 bases. Germline V CDR1 and CDR2: LGHNA, YNFKEQ. Trimming took 6 bases from V and 5 from J; bases not matched to a gene: 8. The CDR3 has 15 amino acids. The CDR3 protein is CASSLIRLADNEQFF. The CDR3 coding sequence is TGTGCCAGCAGTCTTATTAGACTAGCGGACAATGAGCAGTTCTTC.

The chain recombines TRBV19 with TRBJ1-2; D not resolved. The CDR3 is 13 residues long. Trimming left V 3 bases short and J 1 base short, with 6 bases between. Germline CDR1 and CDR2: LNHDA and SQIVND (reference sequence). The CDR3 spells CASSMSLNYGYTF. The CDR3 nucleotides read TGTGCCAGTAGTATGAGTCTTAACTATGGCTACACCTTC.

The V gene is TRBV14, the J gene TRBJ2-7; 7 nucleotides align to TRBD1. Germline CDR1 SGHDN, CDR2 FVKESK. The CDR3 is 15 residues long. V trimming: 4 bases; J trimming: 3 bases; junction bases outside the gene matches: 9. For the CDR3, the DNA is TGTGCCAGCAGCCCCGAACAGGGGCGCCGCTACGAGCAGTACTTC. It encodes CASSPEQGRRYEQYF.